The clone carrying this T cell receptor beta chain was seen a handful of times. This specimen belongs to a study of blood T cell repertoires in COVID-19. The data were produced by immunoSEQ multiplex PCR, yet TCRdb's version contains in-frame clones alone and is incomplete. Among some 130,000 clones, approximately 77% were seen once, and the ten largest hold more than 15%. The CDR3 is 16 amino acids. The J segment lost 2 bases and the V segment lost 3 bases, leaving 7 bases of the junction unmatched. The germline V gene encodes CDR1 KGHSH and CDR2 LQKENI. The V gene is TRBV18, the J gene TRBJ1-5, with 7 bases matching TRBD1. This receptor was identified in a man older than 75 with acute or convalescent COVID-19. What was sequenced was peripheral blood. The CDR3 here is CASSPTGVGGNQPQHF. In DNA, the CDR3 is TGTGCCAGCTCACCTACAGGGGTAGGAGGCAATCAGCCCCAGCATTTT.